This paragraph covers one TCR beta chain sequence. Its specificity is not known. A much more abundant neighbour one base away suggests this may be a read error. This sample is drawn from a study of glioma-infiltrating T cells. Study observations and caveats: Shared blood CDR3 signature motifs marked patients with low tissue-blood divergence. Very few CDR3 sequences were shared between tissue and blood. Above-expected tissue-blood divergence occurred in all gliomas, most in low-grade ones.

Trimming shortened V by 7 bases and J by 0 bases, and 12 bases separated the two germline ends. This CDR3 contains 14 residues. The germline CDR1 and CDR2 sequences are MDHEN and SYDVKM. TCR alpha and beta CDR3 regions were amplified from RNA using iRepertoire nested multiplex PCR. One-step reverse transcription and amplification started from about 100-400 ng of tissue mRNA or PBMC total RNA. TCRdb re-called the multiplex PCR reads with MiXCR, one entry per CDR3 protein. Of more than 300,000 distinct CDR3 sequences in the sample, roughly two fifths were seen once. The sequence derives from a human donor with low-grade glioma or glioblastoma, undergoing nonglioma brain surgery, or in good health (not recorded which). The J gene is TRBJ1-2, the V gene TRBV28; D might be TRBD1 (5 bases). Specimen: glioma tissue, nonneoplastic brain tissue, or PBMCs (not recorded which). The DNA of the CDR3 is TGTGCCAGCACCCCCCCGGGGGCTAACTATGGCTACACCTTC. Translated: CASTPPGANYGYTF.